This T cell receptor beta chain was identified during a study of blood T cells in healthy people across ages. Per sample, a minimum of 6.5 million PBMCs were isolated. This CDR3 region has 15 residues. Trimming took 6 bases from V and 0 from J, leaving 12 bases between them. The germline V gene has CDR1 MNHEY and CDR2 SVGAGI. Primers used in a second PCR of roughly 6 to 12 cycles were a sample-barcoded 5' primer and a J-beta primer mix. Each CDR3 protein is one row after TCRdb ran MiXCR on the 5' RACE reads. Seen here are over 500,000 distinct CDR3 sequences, about 27% observed once, and the top ten hold roughly 3.5%. Separately, the same data were catalogued under a study of T cells of mothers and their children. In that study: Sequencing returned over 8.5 million TCR beta CDR3 reads per mother and about 3 million per child.

The genes are TRBV6-5 and TRBJ2-4, with TRBD1 as a possible D gene (6 bases). The origin of this receptor is a boy under 10 years old in good health. The sample was blood. CDR3 residues: CASSRADRAKNIQYF. In nucleotides, the CDR3 is TGTGCCAGCAGCCGAGCGGACAGAGCCAAAAACATTCAGTACTTC.